Listed here are 8 T cell receptor beta chains from one sample, sequenced in a study of blood T cell repertoires in COVID-19 (dated by TCRdb to about 2020). Libraries came from the immunoSEQ multiplex PCR assay. The table was pulled from immuneACCESS by TCRdb, which kept in-frame rearrangements only. Such tables lose some clones; where checked, under half of the loss comes from unresolved V genes, and the rest has no known cause. The sample table holds about 210,000 clones, of which around four fifths were seen once. 10% to 13% of the sample comes from the top ten. Material for sequencing was peripheral blood. The receptors come from an elderly woman with COVID-19, enrolled during active disease.

In DNA, the CDR3 is TGTGCCAGCAGCAGACAGGGGGTGAGCACAGATACGCAGTATTTT. Protein: CASSRQGVSTDTQYF. The chain joins TRBV7-9 to TRBJ2-3; TRBD1 aligns across 9 bases. In germline, CDR1 is SEHNR, CDR2 FQNEAQ (reference sequence). The CDR3 runs 15 residues. Germline trimming cut 5 bases from V and 0 bases from J; bases unmatched to any gene: 3.

The chain is built from TRBV23-1 and TRBJ2-4, with D possibly TRBD2 on 6 matching bases. Being an ORF, TRBV23-1 has a function that is uncertain. The CDR3 loop spans 11 amino acids. Trimming shortened V by 5 bases and J by 8 bases, and 7 bases separated the two germline ends. The CDR3 reads CASSWGDIQYF. The CDR3 nucleotides read TGCGCCAGCAGTTGGGGGGACATTCAGTACTTC.

The genes are TRBV5-1 and TRBJ2-1; perhaps TRBD1 as D (7 bases). The CDR3 sequence is 15 residues long. V was pared by 0 bases and J by 8 bases, with 15 bases between. Looked up from germline, CDR1 is SGHRS and CDR2 is YFSETQ. The CDR3 nucleotides read TGCGCCAGCAGCTTGGTGGGACTCCAGGGGGATGAGCAGTTCTTC. Translation: CASSLVGLQGDEQFF. The variable domain in full, with the rest retrieved from reference TRBV5-1 and TRBJ2-1, is KAGVTQTPRYLIKTRGQQVTLSCSPISGHRSVSWYQQTPGQGLQFLFEYFSETQRNKGNFPGRFSGRQFSNSRSEMNVSTLELGDSALYLCASSLVGLQGDEQFFGPGTRLTVL.

The CDR3 loop is CASSAPVFTGELFF. Here the CDR3 DNA reads TGTGCCAGCAGCGCGCCTGTATTCACCGGGGAGCTGTTTTTT. The chain is built from TRBV6-5 and TRBJ2-2; D unclear. CDR3 length: 14 residues. V dropped 6 bases and J dropped 4 bases, with 12 bases sitting between them. CDR1 and CDR2 (germline): MNHEY, SVGAGI.

This clone was recorded once. V gene TRBV30 combines with J gene TRBJ2-1; 8 bases map to TRBD2. This CDR3 is built from 13 residues. The V segment lost 5 bases and the J segment 9 bases; nucleotides outside the gene matches: 9. Germline CDR1 is GTSNPN and CDR2 is SVGIG (reference sequence). CDR3 loop: CAWLSGGEGEQFF. CDR3 sequence (DNA): TGTGCCTGGCTAAGCGGGGGCGAGGGTGAGCAGTTCTTC.

CDR3 coding DNA: TGTGCCAGCACCCCCCAGCGGGGGGGCGGCAATGAGCAGTTCTTC. Translating it yields CASTPQRGGGNEQFF. The chain recombines TRBV2 with TRBJ2-1; 10 bases align to TRBD2. Germline V gene data show CDR1 as SNHLY and CDR2 as FYNNEI. V trimming: 7 bases; J trimming: 6 bases; junction bases outside the gene matches: 9. This CDR3 spans 15 amino acids.

V and J are TRBV6-5 and TRBJ2-2, with D maybe TRBD2 (5 bases). Germline lookup yields CDR1 MNHEY and CDR2 SVGAGI. The CDR3 totals 15 residues. Between the trimmed V and J ends, which lost 5 bases and 6 bases, there was a span of 16 bases. The CDR3 DNA follows: TGTGCCAGCAGTCCACGGGAAGGCGGTTCCGGGGAGCTGTTTTTT. Translated, it gives CASSPREGGSGELFF.

This sequence joins TRBV3-1 (or the pseudogene TRBV3-2) and TRBJ1-6; D is possibly TRBD1 (6 bases). Trimming cost V 0 bases and J 12 bases, with 9 bases left between them. The CDR3 has 13 amino acids. Germline V CDR1 and CDR2: LGHDT, YNNKEL (reference sequence). The CDR3 coding sequence is TGTGCCAGCAGCCAAGAGGGGGGGCGACCCCTCCACTTT. Protein: CASSQEGGRPLHF.